Shown below are 30 T cell receptor beta chains from a single sample sequenced in a study of immune cell composition in non-small cell lung cancer. Generated by immunoSEQ multiplex PCR, the TCRdb table keeps only in-frame clones and is missing some. The sample has about 3,100 clones; about 83% are singletons. Sequencing used lung tumor tissue. The receptors stem from a human donor with non-small cell lung cancer.

The V gene is TRBV5-5, the J gene TRBJ1-3, with D possibly being TRBD1 (5 bases). The ends were cut back, 0 bases at V and 1 base at J, with 8 bases in the middle. There are 15 residues in the CDR3. Germline lookup yields CDR1 SGHKS and CDR2 YYEKEE (reference sequence). The CDR3 region is CASSLEDRSGNTIYF. The CDR3, as DNA: TGTGCCAGCAGCTTGGAAGACAGATCTGGAAACACCATATATTTT.

The chain links TRBV9 to TRBJ2-1; 7 bases agree with TRBD1. V was pared by 0 bases and J by 9 bases, with 9 bases of the junction left unmatched. The CDR3 consists of 15 residues. The germline CDR1 and CDR2 sequences are SGDLS and YYNGEE. The DNA of the CDR3 is TGTGCCAGCAGCGTAGATTTAAGGGGGCAAGGTGAGCAGTTCTTC. Amino acid sequence: CASSVDLRGQGEQFF.

The CDR3 loop is CASTSRLTSGGVVEQYF. The CDR3 DNA reads TGTGCCAGTACCTCCCGACTAACTAGCGGGGGAGTGGTCGAGCAGTACTTC. This rearrangement joins TRBV19 to TRBJ2-7; 11 bases align to TRBD2. CDR3 length equals 17 residues. Germline lookup yields CDR1 LNHDA and CDR2 SQIVND (reference sequence). The V gene end was trimmed by 7 bases and the J gene end by 6 bases; junction bases not matched to a gene: 17.

V gene TRBV30 combines with J gene TRBJ1-1; D might be TRBD1 (6 bases). Trimming took 2 bases from V and 6 from J, leaving 13 bases between them. The CDR3 runs 13 residues. Looked up from germline, CDR1 is GTSNPN and CDR2 is SVGIG (reference sequence). The CDR3, as DNA: TGTGCCTGGAGTATAAGGGGGTGGGCTGAAGCTTTCTTT. Amino acid sequence: CAWSIRGWAEAFF.

This clone was seen a single time. The genes are TRBV9 and TRBJ2-2; tentatively, D is TRBD2 (6 bases). Trimming stripped 4 bases from V and 4 bases from J, with 8 bases between. Germline-derived CDR1 and CDR2 are SGDLS and YYNGEE. CDR3 length: 13 residues. DNA for the CDR3: TGTGCCAGCAGCTTCGGGAGCACCGGGGAGCTGTTTTTT. This translates into CASSFGSTGELFF.

The chain combines TRBV6-5 with TRBJ1-2; tentative D call: TRBD1 (6 bases). The CDR3 has 14 amino acids. Deletions cut 9 bases from V and 0 bases from J, with 14 bases between. Germline V gene lookup returns CDR1 MNHEY and CDR2 SVGAGI. The CDR3 nucleotides are TGTGCCAGTAGGACAGCCTTAGCTAACTATGGCTACACCTTC. This gives the protein CASRTALANYGYTF.

The chain is built from TRBV11-3 and TRBJ1-1, with D possibly being TRBD1 (6 bases). Germline V gene lookup returns CDR1 SGHNT and CDR2 YENEEA. The V and J ends lost 3 bases and 4 bases respectively, with 12 bases between them. The CDR3 totals 14 residues. The CDR3 loop is CASSFLQGTTEAFF. The DNA for the CDR3 is TGTGCCAGCAGCTTCTTACAGGGAACCACTGAAGCTTTCTTT.

The chain has TRBV7-9 and TRBJ2-3; 7 nucleotides match TRBD2. CDR3 size: 14 residues. Germline loops: CDR1 SEHNR, CDR2 FQNEAQ (reference sequence). V gave up 5 bases and J gave up 5 bases; unmatched junction bases: 7. CDR3 in amino acids: CASSRGVGEDTQYF. CDR3 DNA: TGTGCCAGCAGCCGGGGGGTCGGGGAAGATACGCAGTATTTT. The variable domain in full, with the rest retrieved from reference TRBV7-9 and TRBJ2-3, is DTGVSQNPRHKITKRGQNVTFRCDPISEHNRLYWYRQTLGQGPEFLTYFQNEAQLEKSRLLSDRFSAERPKGSFSTLEIQRTEQGDSAMYLCASSRGVGEDTQYFGPGTRLTVL.

The chain joins TRBV7-2 to TRBJ2-2; 8 bases map to TRBD2. Germline CDR1 and CDR2: SGHTA and FQGNSA. The CDR3 length is 13 residues. V dropped 5 bases and J dropped 14; count of bases not matched to a gene: 10. CDR3 amino acids: CASSPPGTSLLFF. The CDR3 coding sequence is TGTGCCAGCAGCCCCCCTGGGACTAGTCTCCTGTTTTTT.

Here the CDR3 DNA reads TGTGCCAGCAGCCCGGGCAGGGGGGTCTATGGCTACACCTTC. As protein: CASSPGRGVYGYTF. The rearrangement links TRBV6-5 to TRBJ1-2; 7 positions agree with TRBD1. This CDR3 has 14 residues. The V and J ends lost 6 bases and 4 bases, in that order; junction bases with no gene match: 8. Germline values: CDR1 MNHEY, CDR2 SVGAGI.

The chain is built from TRBV30 and TRBJ2-2, with 7 bases lining up with TRBD2. V was clipped by 8 bases and J by 9 bases; unmatched bases: 12. The CDR3 has 13 residues. Germline CDR1 is GTSNPN and CDR2 is SVGIG (reference sequence). The CDR3 protein is CAHIDGRDRELFF. For the CDR3, the DNA is TGTGCCCATATAGATGGGAGGGACCGGGAGCTGTTTTTT. Together with reference TRBV30 and TRBJ2-2, the CDR3 gives the full variable domain: SQTIHQWPATLVQPVGSPLSLECTVEGTSNPNLYWYRQAAGRGLQLLFYSVGIGQISSEVPQNLSASRPQDRQFILSSKKLLLSDSGFYLCAHIDGRDRELFFGEGSRLTVL.

The chain joins TRBV7-2 to TRBJ2-7; D unclear. The CDR3 runs 14 residues. The germline V and J ends were trimmed by 2 bases and 3 bases, with 11 bases remaining between them. Per germline, CDR1 SGHTA and CDR2 FQGNSA. The CDR3 reads CASSLSVQDYEQYF. DNA for the CDR3: TGTGCCAGCAGCTTATCCGTCCAGGACTACGAGCAGTACTTC. The full variable domain, completed using reference TRBV7-2 and TRBJ2-7, is GAGVSQSPSNKVTEKGKDVELRCDPISGHTALYWYRQSLGQGLEFLIYFQGNSAPDKSGLPSDRFSAERTGGSVSTLTIQRTQQEDSAVYLCASSLSVQDYEQYFGPGTRLTVT.

The chain recombines TRBV18 with TRBJ1-2, with D tentatively TRBD1 (5 bases). Germline V gene sequence: CDR1 KGHSH, CDR2 LQKENI. With 1 base removed from V and 5 bases from J, the gap between germline ends came to 11 bases. The CDR3 loop spans 14 amino acids. The CDR3 protein is CASSPRGRYYGYTF. CDR3 in DNA: TGTGCCAGCTCACCACGGGGGAGGTATTATGGCTACACCTTC.

The chain recombines TRBV4-2 with TRBJ2-7, with D maybe TRBD2 (6 bases). Germline V gene sequence: CDR1 LGHNA, CDR2 YNFKEQ. V shed 4 bases and J shed 0 bases, with 13 bases lying between them. The CDR3 totals 15 residues. The CDR3 DNA sequence: TGTGCCAGCAGCCCTACTAGCACAGCCTCCTACGAGCAGTACTTC. Amino acids: CASSPTSTASYEQYF.

The chain employs TRBV11-2 and TRBJ2-3; 9 nucleotides align to TRBD2. The length of the CDR3 is 16 residues. Unmatched junction bases numbered 8, after V lost 5 bases and J lost 2 bases. From germline, CDR1 is SGHAT and CDR2 FQNNGV. The CDR3 DNA is TGTGCCAGCAGCCTATTAGCGGGAGTGAACACAGATACGCAGTATTTT. This gives the protein CASSLLAGVNTDTQYF.

V is TRBV5-1 and J is TRBJ1-1; D gene unclear. Germline V gene lookup returns CDR1 SGHRS and CDR2 YFSETQ. V lost 0 bases to trimming and J lost 1 base, with 4 bases between them. This CDR3 region has 13 residues. CDR3: CASSLGANTEAFF. CDR3 DNA: TGCGCCAGCAGCTTGGGGGCGAACACTGAAGCTTTCTTT.

The V and J genes are TRBV14 and TRBJ2-7; 8 positions agree with TRBD1. Per the germline V gene, CDR1 is SGHDN and CDR2 is FVKESK. CDR3 length: 18 residues. J gave up 5 bases and V 0 bases, and 15 bases lay outside the gene matches. CDR3 region: CASSQEYGQGAQWDEQYF. The CDR3 DNA reads as TGTGCCAGCAGCCAAGAATACGGTCAGGGGGCGCAGTGGGACGAGCAGTACTTC. The full variable domain, rest sourced from reference TRBV14 and TRBJ2-7, is EAGVTQFPSHSVIEKGQTVTLRCDPISGHDNLYWYRRVMGKEIKFLLHFVKESKQDESGMPNNRFLAERTGGTYSTLKVQPAELEDSGVYFCASSQEYGQGAQWDEQYFGPGTRLTVT.

The chain employs TRBV2 and TRBJ1-1, with TRBD1 matching over 8 bases. V shed 7 bases, J shed 3 bases, and the junction held 7 bases outside the gene matches. CDR3 length: 14 residues. In germline, CDR1 is SNHLY, CDR2 FYNNEI. CDR3 sequence reads: CASNQQGGDTEAFF. CDR3 nucleotide sequence: TGTGCCAGCAACCAACAGGGGGGGGACACTGAAGCTTTCTTT.

The chain carries TRBV12-5 and TRBJ1-1; 11 bases map to TRBD1. This CDR3 contains 16 residues. The V and J ends lost 1 base and 4 bases, in that order; junction bases with no gene match: 5. Germline assignment: CDR1 LGHNT and CDR2 FRNRAP. CDR3 amino acids: CASGLAAGTGGTEAFF. The DNA of the CDR3 is TGTGCTAGTGGTTTGGCCGCCGGGACAGGGGGCACTGAAGCTTTCTTT.

V usage is TRBV15 and J usage is TRBJ2-2; 8 nucleotides align to TRBD1. This CDR3 has 15 amino acids. V dropped 6 bases and J dropped 3; count of bases not matched to a gene: 6. Germline values: CDR1 LNHNV, CDR2 YYDKDF (reference sequence). This CDR3 reads CATRTADRDTGELFF. CDR3 in DNA: TGTGCCACCAGGACCGCGGACAGGGACACCGGGGAGCTGTTTTTT.

The V call is TRBV19, the J call TRBJ2-3, with D possibly matching TRBD2 (7 bases). The V gene lost 1 base and the J gene lost 0 bases, with 11 bases spanning the gap. There are 16 residues in the CDR3. From germline, CDR1 is LNHDA and CDR2 SQIVND (reference sequence). The CDR3: CASSIGGGRSTDTQYF. Written as DNA, the CDR3 is TGTGCCAGTAGTATAGGGGGGGGCCGGAGCACAGATACGCAGTATTTT.

The chain links TRBV19 to TRBJ1-2; a weak D match, TRBD1 (6 bases). CDR3 size: 14 residues. Deletions cut 7 bases from V and 8 bases from J, with 20 bases between. The germline V gene encodes CDR1 LNHDA and CDR2 SQIVND (reference sequence). Written as DNA, the CDR3 is TGTGCCAGTATCAAACAGGGTTACCAAAACGGCTACACCTTC. The encoded protein is CASIKQGYQNGYTF.

The chain couples TRBV6-5 to TRBJ1-1, with D possibly matching TRBD1 (6 bases). The V gene lost 8 bases and the J gene lost 5 bases, with 18 bases spanning the gap. Looked up from germline, CDR1 is MNHEY and CDR2 is SVGAGI. The CDR3 is 14 residues long. CDR3 in amino acids: CASRPLGGATEAFF. The CDR3 nucleotides are TGTGCCAGCCGCCCCTTAGGGGGGGCTACTGAAGCTTTCTTT.

The chain uses TRBV4-2 and TRBJ2-5; 9 bases line up with TRBD2. Trimming removed 5 bases from V and 5 bases from J; junction bases left unmatched: 9. There are 15 residues in the CDR3. The germline V gene encodes CDR1 LGHNA and CDR2 YNFKEQ. The CDR3 nucleotides are TGTGCCAGCAGCAGGGCGGGGGGGCCGGAGGAGACCCAGTACTTC. It encodes CASSRAGGPEETQYF.

V is TRBV27 and J is TRBJ1-2, with TRBD1 as a possible D gene (6 bases). CDR1 and CDR2 from the germline V gene are MNHEY and SMNVEV (reference sequence). This CDR3 is built from 12 residues. Between the trimmed V and J ends, which lost 6 bases and 4 bases, there was a span of 9 bases. The CDR3: CASRGGAYGYTF. CDR3 nucleotides: TGTGCCAGCAGGGGGGGGGCCTATGGCTACACCTTC.

The gene calls are TRBV28 and TRBJ2-3; D call uncertain. This CDR3 contains 16 residues. Germline CDR1 MDHEN, CDR2 SYDVKM. V was trimmed by 5 bases and J by 2 bases, leaving 17 bases between them. CDR3: CASSAEFGRNTDTQYF. The CDR3 coding sequence is TGTGCCAGCAGTGCGGAGTTTGGAAGGAACACAGATACGCAGTATTTT.

The rearrangement uses TRBV9 and TRBJ2-2; no clear D gene. Germline CDR1 reads SGDLS; CDR2 reads YYNGEE. The CDR3 runs 12 residues. The ends were cut back, 3 bases at V and 7 bases at J, with 7 bases in the middle. The CDR3 nucleotides are TGTGCCAGCAGCGGCCCGGGCGGGGAGCTGTTTTTT. Encoded protein: CASSGPGGELFF.

V gene TRBV25-1 combines with J gene TRBJ1-2; D unresolved. This CDR3 region has 13 residues. Deletions cut 2 bases from V and 8 bases from J, with 12 bases between. Per the germline V gene, CDR1 is MGHDK and CDR2 is SYGVNS. The CDR3 here is CASSEGWLFGYTF. The CDR3 DNA is TGTGCCAGCAGTGAAGGTTGGCTCTTCGGCTACACCTTC.

The DNA of the CDR3 is TGTGCCAGCAGCCCCACAGGGTTGAACACTGAAGCTTTCTTT. Residues: CASSPTGLNTEAFF. The chain links TRBV7-6 to TRBJ1-1; possible D gene TRBD1, 6 bases. Germline lookup yields CDR1 SGHVS and CDR2 FNYEAQ. V lost 5 bases to trimming and J lost 0 bases, with 10 bases between them. The CDR3 extends over 14 amino acids.

J is TRBJ1-5 and V is TRBV4-3, with TRBD1 identical over 9 bases. The CDR3 runs 14 residues. The V and J ends lost 3 bases and 4 bases, in that order; junction bases with no gene match: 1. Germline V gene sequence: CDR1 LGHNA, CDR2 YSLEER. The CDR3 protein is CASSHDRGNQPQHF. Written as DNA, the CDR3 is TGCGCCAGCAGCCACGACAGGGGGAATCAGCCCCAGCATTTT.